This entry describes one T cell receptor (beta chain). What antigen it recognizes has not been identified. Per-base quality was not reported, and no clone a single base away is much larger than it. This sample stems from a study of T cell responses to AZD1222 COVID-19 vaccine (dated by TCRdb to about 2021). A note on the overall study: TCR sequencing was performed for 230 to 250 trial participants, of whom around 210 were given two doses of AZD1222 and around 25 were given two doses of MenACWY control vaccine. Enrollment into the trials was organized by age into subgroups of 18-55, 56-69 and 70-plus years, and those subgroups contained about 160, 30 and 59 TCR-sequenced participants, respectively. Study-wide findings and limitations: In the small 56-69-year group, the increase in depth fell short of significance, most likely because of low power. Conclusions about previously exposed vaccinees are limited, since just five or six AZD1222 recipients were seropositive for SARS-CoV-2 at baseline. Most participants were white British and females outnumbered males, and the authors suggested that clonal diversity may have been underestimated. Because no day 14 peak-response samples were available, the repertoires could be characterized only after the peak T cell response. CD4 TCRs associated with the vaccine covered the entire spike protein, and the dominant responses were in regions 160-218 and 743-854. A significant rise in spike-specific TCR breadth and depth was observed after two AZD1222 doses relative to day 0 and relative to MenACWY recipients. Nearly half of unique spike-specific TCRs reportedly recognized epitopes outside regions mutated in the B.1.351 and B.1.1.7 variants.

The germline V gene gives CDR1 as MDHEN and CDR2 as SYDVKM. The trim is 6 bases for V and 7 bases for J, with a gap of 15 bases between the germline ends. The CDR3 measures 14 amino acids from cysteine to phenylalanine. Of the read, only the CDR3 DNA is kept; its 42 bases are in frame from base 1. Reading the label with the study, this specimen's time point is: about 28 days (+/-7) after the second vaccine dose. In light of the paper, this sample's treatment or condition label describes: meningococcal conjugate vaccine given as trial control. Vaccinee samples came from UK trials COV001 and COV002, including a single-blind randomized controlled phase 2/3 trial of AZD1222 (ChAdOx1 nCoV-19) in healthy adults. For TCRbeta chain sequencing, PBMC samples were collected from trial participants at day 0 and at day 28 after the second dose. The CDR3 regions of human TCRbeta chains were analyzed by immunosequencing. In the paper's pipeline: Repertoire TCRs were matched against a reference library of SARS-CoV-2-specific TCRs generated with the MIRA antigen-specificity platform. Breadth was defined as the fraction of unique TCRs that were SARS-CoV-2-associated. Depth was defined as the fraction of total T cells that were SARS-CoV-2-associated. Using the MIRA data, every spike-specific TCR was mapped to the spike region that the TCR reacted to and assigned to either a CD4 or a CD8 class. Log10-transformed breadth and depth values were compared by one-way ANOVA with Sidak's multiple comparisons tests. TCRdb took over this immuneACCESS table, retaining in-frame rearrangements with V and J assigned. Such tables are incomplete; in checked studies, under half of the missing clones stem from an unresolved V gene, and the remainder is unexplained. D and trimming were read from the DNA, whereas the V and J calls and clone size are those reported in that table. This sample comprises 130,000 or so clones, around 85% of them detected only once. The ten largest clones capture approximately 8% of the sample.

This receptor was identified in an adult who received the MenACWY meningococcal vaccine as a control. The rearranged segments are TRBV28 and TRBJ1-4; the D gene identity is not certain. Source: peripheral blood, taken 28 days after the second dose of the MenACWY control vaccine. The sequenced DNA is TGTGCCAGCAGCACGACACTCTGGGGTGAAAAACTGTTTTTT. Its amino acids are CASSTTLWGEKLFF.